Listed below are T cell receptor beta chains from one sample, sequenced in a study of radiotherapy plus CTLA-4 blockade in lung cancer. Measured with immunoSEQ multiplex PCR; TCRdb has only the in-frame clones, and not every one. The table records around 90,000 clones, 80% to 90% of them present only once. The sample consisted of peripheral blood, taken from a patient treated with radiotherapy plus ipilimumab. The receptors were gathered from a human donor with non-small cell lung cancer who had stable disease on radiotherapy plus ipilimumab. The CDR3 runs from the conserved cysteine through the conserved F or W. A D gene is named only where the DNA matches it firmly. Expanded clones are given a class, and other clones once, few, many or no size at all.

V: TRBV6-1; J: TRBJ1-2; D: TRBD1; length: 14; size: -; CDR3: CASSDYGTGNGYTF; DNA: TGTGCCAGCAGTGACTACGGGACAGGGAATGGCTACACCTTC
V: TRBV2; J: TRBJ1-2; D: -; length: 12; size: -; CDR3: CASLDPNYGYTF; DNA: TGTGCCAGCCTTGATCCGAACTATGGCTACACCTTC
V: TRBV7-2; J: TRBJ2-4; D: TRBD2; length: 20; size: -; CDR3: CASSLASGLAGQLAKNIQYF; DNA: TGTGCCAGCAGCTTAGCCTCGGGACTAGCGGGGCAACTAGCCAAAAACATTCAGTACTTC
V: TRBV2; J: TRBJ1-6; D: TRBD1; length: 13; size: -; CDR3: CASTGTANSPLHF; DNA: TGTGCCAGTACCGGGACAGCTAATTCACCCCTCCACTTT
V: TRBV28; J: TRBJ2-7; D: TRBD1; length: 14; size: -; CDR3: CASRSGTVDYEQYF; DNA: TGTGCCAGCAGATCCGGGACAGTGGACTACGAGCAGTACTTC
V: TRBV13; J: TRBJ1-1; D: -; length: 12; size: -; CDR3: CASSSVNTEAFF; DNA: TGTGCCAGCAGCTCGGTGAACACTGAAGCTTTCTTT
V: TRBV28; J: TRBJ1-1; D: -; length: 13; size: -; CDR3: CASSLALNTEAFF; DNA: TGTGCCAGCAGCTTAGCTTTGAACACTGAAGCTTTCTTT
V: TRBV27; J: TRBJ1-1; D: -; length: 11; size: -; CDR3: CANTPLMVAFF; DNA: TGTGCCAATACGCCCCTAATGGTTGCTTTCTTT
V: TRBV15; J: TRBJ1-2; D: TRBD1; length: 15; size: -; CDR3: CATSTRTGGRYGYTF; DNA: TGTGCCACCAGTACCCGGACAGGGGGCCGCTATGGCTACACCTTC
V: TRBV19; J: TRBJ1-5; D: TRBD1; length: 15; size: few; CDR3: CASTMDRGSNQPQHF; DNA: TGTGCCAGTACAATGGACAGGGGAAGCAATCAGCCCCAGCATTTT
V: TRBV6-1; J: TRBJ2-7; D: TRBD1; length: 13; size: -; CDR3: CASSPGQALEQYF; DNA: TGTGCCAGCAGTCCGGGACAGGCCCTGGAGCAGTACTTC
V: TRBV7-9; J: TRBJ1-6; D: TRBD1; length: 16; size: few; CDR3: CASSLALGRGNSPLHF; DNA: TGTGCCAGCAGCTTAGCCCTGGGCAGGGGGAATTCACCCCTCCACTTT
V: TRBV10-1; J: TRBJ2-1; D: -; length: 17; size: -; CDR3: CASSESRGLSSYNEQFF; DNA: TGCGCCAGCAGTGAGTCGCGGGGCTTGAGCTCCTACAATGAGCAGTTCTTC
V: TRBV30; J: TRBJ1-4; D: -; length: 14; size: once; CDR3: CAWGTPLLGEKLFF; DNA: TGTGCCTGGGGGACCCCCCTTTTGGGTGAAAAACTGTTTTTT
V: TRBV27; J: TRBJ2-1; D: TRBD2; length: 17; size: -; CDR3: CASSLLMTSGAGNEQFF; DNA: TGTGCCAGCAGTTTATTAATGACTAGCGGGGCCGGGAATGAGCAGTTCTTC
V: TRBV7-2; J: TRBJ1-3; D: TRBD1; length: 17; size: -; CDR3: CASSPPDRATSGNTIYF; DNA: TGTGCCAGCAGCCCGCCCGACAGGGCGACCTCTGGAAACACCATATATTTT
V: TRBV28; J: TRBJ2-3; D: -; length: 14; size: -; CDR3: CASSLQASTDTQYF; DNA: TGTGCCAGCAGTTTACAGGCTAGCACAGATACGCAGTATTTT
V: TRBV15; J: TRBJ1-4; D: -; length: 17; size: -; CDR3: CATSREELAGENEKLFF; DNA: TGTGCCACCAGCAGAGAGGAGTTGGCAGGGGAGAATGAAAAACTGTTTTTT
V: TRBV6-1; J: TRBJ1-4; D: -; length: 13; size: -; CDR3: CASRLDFNEKLFF; DNA: TGTGCCAGTAGACTGGATTTTAATGAAAAACTGTTTTTT
V: TRBV9; J: TRBJ1-2; D: TRBD1; length: 14; size: once; CDR3: CASSVAPGGSGYTF; DNA: TGTGCCAGCAGCGTAGCTCCAGGGGGCAGTGGCTACACCTTC
V: TRBV9; J: TRBJ1-1; D: -; length: 14; size: once; CDR3: CASSVGAANTEAFF; DNA: TGTGCCAGCAGCGTAGGAGCAGCCAACACTGAAGCTTTCTTT
V: TRBV2; J: TRBJ1-6; D: -; length: 12; size: few; CDR3: CASSDATAPLHF; DNA: TGTGCCAGCAGTGATGCTACGGCACCCCTCCACTTT
V: TRBV7-8; J: TRBJ2-7; D: -; length: 13; size: -; CDR3: CASSRDTGYEQYF; DNA: TGTGCCAGCAGCCGGGATACAGGCTACGAGCAGTACTTC
V: TRBV6-5; J: TRBJ1-1; D: -; length: 12; size: -; CDR3: CASSESPREAFF; DNA: TGTGCCAGCAGCGAAAGTCCGCGTGAAGCTTTCTTT
V: TRBV7-3; J: TRBJ1-1; D: -; length: 15; size: -; CDR3: CASSLGRQSNTEAFF; DNA: TGTGCCAGCAGCTTAGGTAGACAGAGTAACACTGAAGCTTTCTTT
V: TRBV11-3; J: TRBJ2-1; D: -; length: 11; size: once; CDR3: CASSFINEQFF; DNA: TGTGCCAGCAGCTTTATCAATGAGCAGTTCTTC
V: TRBV7-2; J: TRBJ2-7; D: -; length: 14; size: once; CDR3: CASTLGGSSYEQYF; DNA: TGTGCCAGCACCCTGGGGGGCAGCTCCTACGAGCAGTACTTC
V: TRBV11-1; J: TRBJ2-5; D: TRBD2; length: 15; size: -; CDR3: CASSRGGGTKETQYF; DNA: TGTGCCAGCAGCCGGGGGGGCGGGACGAAGGAGACCCAGTACTTC
V: TRBV6-6; J: TRBJ1-4; D: -; length: 13; size: -; CDR3: CASSYSTPRELFF; DNA: TGTGCCAGCAGTTACTCGACCCCCAGAGAGCTGTTTTTT
V: TRBV7-3; J: TRBJ2-2; D: -; length: 15; size: few; CDR3: CASSLNNLNTGELFF; DNA: TGTGCCAGCAGCTTAAACAACTTGAACACCGGGGAGCTGTTTTTT
V: TRBV5-1; J: TRBJ2-5; D: TRBD2; length: 16; size: few; CDR3: CASSELAGGHGETQYF; DNA: TGCGCCAGCAGTGAGCTAGCGGGAGGTCACGGAGAGACCCAGTACTTC
V: TRBV7-2; J: TRBJ1-1; D: TRBD1; length: 13; size: -; CDR3: CASSLTGGSEAFF; DNA: TGTGCCAGCAGCTTAACAGGGGGCAGCGAAGCTTTCTTT
V: TRBV5-4; J: TRBJ2-1; D: TRBD2; length: 16; size: -; CDR3: CASSLLAGGIYNEQFF; DNA: TGTGCCAGCAGCTTGTTAGCGGGAGGGATTTACAATGAGCAGTTCTTC
V: TRBV18; J: TRBJ2-5; D: -; length: 12; size: -; CDR3: CASSSLQETQYF; DNA: TGTGCCAGCTCAAGCCTCCAAGAGACCCAGTACTTC
V: TRBV7-2; J: TRBJ1-1; D: -; length: 14; size: -; CDR3: CASSLSTGNTEAFF; DNA: TGTGCCAGCAGCTTATCGACAGGGAACACTGAAGCTTTCTTT
V: TRBV5-4; J: TRBJ2-1; D: TRBD2; length: 15; size: -; CDR3: CASSLMRGSYNEQFF; DNA: TGTGCCAGCAGCTTGATGCGGGGGAGCTACAATGAGCAGTTCTTC
V: TRBV5-6; J: TRBJ1-6; D: -; length: 17; size: -; CDR3: CASSLEGGVAYNSPLHF; DNA: TGTGCCAGCAGCTTGGAGGGGGGTGTTGCCTATAATTCACCCCTCCACTTT
V: TRBV7-3; J: TRBJ2-1; D: -; length: 15; size: few; CDR3: CASSFGTGGNNEQFF; DNA: TGTGCCAGCAGCTTCGGAACGGGTGGGAACAATGAGCAGTTCTTC
V: TRBV6-5; J: TRBJ2-7; D: -; length: 14; size: -; CDR3: CASSPRPGADEQYF; DNA: TGTGCCAGCTCCCCTCGGCCGGGAGCGGACGAGCAGTACTTC
V: TRBV7-2; J: TRBJ1-5; D: -; length: 13; size: -; CDR3: CASSPDSHQPQHF; DNA: TGTGCCAGCAGTCCAGACAGTCATCAGCCCCAGCATTTT
V: TRBV30; J: TRBJ1-6; D: -; length: 14; size: -; CDR3: CAWSEVGGNSPLHF; DNA: TGTGCCTGGAGCGAGGTAGGGGGAAATTCACCCCTCCACTTT
V: TRBV6-1; J: TRBJ2-7; D: -; length: 10; size: -; CDR3: CASTSYEQYF; DNA: TGTGCCAGCACCTCCTACGAGCAGTACTTC
V: TRBV20-1; J: TRBJ1-1; D: TRBD1; length: 11; size: -; CDR3: CSARRTGEAFF; DNA: TGCAGTGCTAGACGGACAGGGGAAGCTTTCTTT
V: TRBV2; J: TRBJ1-4; D: TRBD1; length: 15; size: -; CDR3: CASSGQGVNNEKLFF; DNA: TGTGCCAGCAGTGGACAGGGGGTAAATAATGAAAAACTGTTTTTT